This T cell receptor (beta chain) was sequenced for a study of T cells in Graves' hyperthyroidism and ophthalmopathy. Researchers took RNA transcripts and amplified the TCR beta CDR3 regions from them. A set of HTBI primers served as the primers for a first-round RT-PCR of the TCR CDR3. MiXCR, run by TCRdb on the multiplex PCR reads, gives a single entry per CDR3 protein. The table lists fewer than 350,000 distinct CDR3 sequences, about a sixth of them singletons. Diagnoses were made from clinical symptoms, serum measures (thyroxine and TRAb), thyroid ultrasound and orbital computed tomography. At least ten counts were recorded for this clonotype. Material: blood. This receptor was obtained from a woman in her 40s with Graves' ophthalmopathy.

CDR3 bases: TGTGCCAGCAGTTTGTGGGGGGCCTACGAGCAGTACTTC. Translating gives CASSLWGAYEQYF. This chain uses TRBV28 with TRBJ2-7; a weak D match, TRBD2 (6 bases). This CDR3 spans 13 amino acids. V lost 3 bases, J lost 2 bases, and 8 bases lay in between. Germline V gives CDR1 MDHEN, CDR2 SYDVKM. The full variable domain, with the rest looked up from reference TRBV28 and TRBJ2-7, is DVKVTQSSRYLVKRTGEKVFLECVQDMDHENMFWYRQDPGLGLRLIYFSYDVKMKEKGDIPEGYSVSREKKERFSLILESASTNQTSMYLCASSLWGAYEQYFGPGTRLTVT.